The subject of this entry is one T cell receptor (beta chain). It has no known antigen specificity. The sample holds no much larger clone one base away, and base qualities are not on file. These data come from a study of follicular helper T cells after annual influenza vaccination (dated by TCRdb to 2017 to 2019). In the study overall: After each seasonal influenza vaccination, blood samples were collected on days 0, 7 and 28. Multi-year samples were obtained from about 6 subjects, with two vaccination seasons covered for a few subjects and three seasons covered for two subjects. The 2013-2014 samples were cryopreserved, while the 2015 samples were processed right after collection. To study recall of cTfh clones, some subjects were followed through successive annual vaccinations in the 2013-2014, 2014-2015 and 2015-2016 seasons. One week after vaccination, a second recruited cohort of 11 to 12 subjects (Table S1) displayed a similar ICOS+CD38+ cTfh response.

The CDR3, from cysteine to phenylalanine, totals 11 residues. Solely the CDR3 DNA is kept, with 33 bases framed from the first base. Trimming takes 8 bases from V and 5 bases from J, and the germline ends sit 9 bases apart. CDR1 and CDR2 are drawn from the germline V gene: SGHAT, FQNNGV. Overall results and qualifications from the work: Day 7 ICOS+CD38+ clones were most often found later in ICOS-CD38- cTfh, suggesting that subset may serve as a memory reservoir. ICOS+CD38+ cTfh clonality correlated with the frequency of that population, and its change correlated with the change in circulating plasmablast frequency. Only roughly 9-20% of analyzed cells yielded productive TCRB sequences, so sampling of rare clonotypes was not possible. A recurrent oligoclonal ICOS+CD38+ cTfh response containing tetramer and AIM influenza-specific clonotypes was recalled by successive annual vaccinations.

This sample's time point label indicates: 2014-2015 season, pre-vaccination. Adults were given seasonal inactivated influenza vaccine (Fluvarix), and sorted blood CD4 subsets were followed by TCRB sequencing before and after vaccination. To be eligible, subjects had to live in the community and must not have received influenza vaccine in the previous 6 months. Exclusions included influenza vaccine contraindications, substance abuse, HIV/AIDS, active malignancy, immunomodulatory medication and active illness such as respiratory infection. At each time point, somewhere between about 40 and 100 mL of blood was taken. Non-naive CD4+CXCR5+PD-1+ cells were defined as circulating Tfh and were sorted into two fractions, ICOS+CD38+ and ICOS-CD38-. Ficoll-Paque PLUS or SepMate separation was used to isolate PBMC. Before DNA extraction, cell subsets were sorted from PBMC on a BD FACS Aria. Libraries came from the immunoSEQ multiplex PCR assay. Adaptive Biotechnologies carried out TCRB amplification, library preparation, sequencing and preliminary bioinformatics at Survey level resolution. For TCRB sequencing, genomic DNA from sorted cTfh populations was amplified by multiplex PCR. The authors processed their data as follows. Clonality was computed in R as 1 minus normalized Shannon entropy; the Gini index was calculated with the R package ineq. Overlap score was defined as the summed counts of shared sequences divided by the total counts of all sequences in both compared samples. The significance of shared clonotypes was tested with Fisher's exact test, assuming a theoretical repertoire of 10^7 TCRB sequences. TCRdb carries this immuneACCESS record with in-frame sequences only. Its versions omit some clonotypes, under half of them owing to an unresolved V gene in the studies checked, with the rest unexplained. V and J calls and clone size are those listed in that table; D and trimming were worked out from the DNA. This sample gives some 2,500 clones in total; around nine tenths of them show up just once. Together, the top ten hold about 2.5% of the sample.

The chain joins TRBV11-2 to TRBJ2-5; the D gene remains uncertain. The receptor's source is an adult who received the influenza vaccine. Sequencing was performed on CXCR5+ CD38+ circulating T follicular helper cells from blood, taken on the day of influenza vaccination. The sample's cell subset or site label, decoded: circulating Tfh, non-naive CD4+CXCR5+PD-1+ (ICOS+CD38+ or ICOS-CD38-). The CDR3 in this case is CASRLGETQYF. The nucleotide sequence reads as follows: TGTGCCAGCCGGCTCGGGGAGACCCAGTACTTC.